This record concerns one TCR beta chain sequence. The record originates from a study of blood T cells in healthy people across ages. Primers used in a second PCR of about 7 to 12 cycles were a sample-barcoded 5' primer and a J-beta primer mix. TCRdb redid the calling of the 5' RACE reads with MiXCR, one entry per CDR3 protein. The sample carries 700,000 or so distinct CDR3 sequences, 22% recorded once. CDR3 length: 11 amino acids. The germline V gene encodes CDR1 DFQATT and CDR2 SNEGSKA (reference sequence). Trimming left V 0 bases short and J 4 bases short, with 3 bases between. Each donor had approximately 10 milliliters of peripheral blood drawn.

The chain uses TRBV20-1 and TRBJ1-2; D gene ambiguous. The TCR comes from a man in his sixties or seventies in good health. Sequencing was performed on blood. Here the CDR3 reads CSARDIYGYTF. DNA for the CDR3: TGCAGTGCTAGAGATATCTATGGCTACACCTTC.